This TCR beta chain was captured by sequencing in a study of technical replicates of blood from several donors. Measured with immunoSEQ multiplex PCR; TCRdb has only the in-frame clones, and not every one. The data hold approximately 81,000 clones, with 75% to 85% observed a single time. Trimming removed 8 bases from V and 1 base from J, with 11 bases in between. Looked up from germline, CDR1 is LNHDA and CDR2 is SQIVND (reference sequence). The CDR3 length is 13 residues. This sequence was found in a human donor in good health. Some clones in this sample may be carry-over from other donors' samples. The specimen sequenced was PBMCs. The chain combines TRBV19 with TRBJ1-1; possible D gene TRBD1, 6 bases. The CDR3 protein is CASCRGRNTEAFF. DNA of the CDR3: TGTGCCAGTTGCAGGGGTAGGAACACTGAAGCTTTCTTT. The whole variable domain, filled in from reference TRBV19 and TRBJ1-1, reads DGGITQSPKYLFRKEGQNVTLSCEQNLNHDAMYWYRQDPGQGLRLIYYSQIVNDFQKGDIAEGYSVSREKKESFPLTVTSAQKNPTAFYLCASCRGRNTEAFFGQGTRLTVV.